Following are 32 T cell receptor beta chains from one sample sequenced in a study of cytomegalovirus exposure and HLA in healthy donors (dated by TCRdb to 2017 to 2019). The library was built by means of the immunoSEQ multiplex PCR assay. The multiplex PCR relied on a mix of 60 forward primers for TCR Vbeta segments and 13 reverse primers for TCR Jbeta segments. Not all clones reach the TCRdb copy of this immuneACCESS table, which keeps in-frame sequences only. Checked studies attribute under half of the gap to unresolved V genes and leave the rest unexplained. The sample includes 160,000 or so clones, with roughly four fifths observed a single time. The ten largest clonotypes hold 13% of the sample. The sample consisted of PBMCs. The source of these receptors is a woman in her forties or fifties in good health and CMV-seronegative.

The chain joins TRBV7-2 to TRBJ2-2; D is perhaps TRBD1 (6 bases). This CDR3 comprises 14 residues. The germline V and J ends were trimmed by 3 bases and 8 bases, with 13 bases remaining between them. Germline CDR1 and CDR2: SGHTA and FQGNSA. The CDR3 nucleotides are TGTGCCAGCAGCTTCGAGAGGGGGAAAGGGGAGCTGTTTTTT. This sequence encodes CASSFERGKGELFF. Based on the CDR3 plus reference TRBV7-2 and TRBJ2-2, the full variable domain is GAGVSQSPSNKVTEKGKDVELRCDPISGHTALYWYRQSLGQGLEFLIYFQGNSAPDKSGLPSDRFSAERTGGSVSTLTIQRTQQEDSAVYLCASSFERGKGELFFGEGSRLTVL.

This chain connects TRBV5-5 to TRBJ2-6, with unresolved D. Germline V gene lookup returns CDR1 SGHKS and CDR2 YYEKEE (reference sequence). This CDR3 has 15 amino acids. Trimming pared 4 bases from V and 4 bases from J, leaving 12 bases between. In DNA form, the CDR3 reads TGTGCCAGCAGCCCCACGGTGGGCGGGGCCAACGTCCTGACTTTC. Translation: CASSPTVGGANVLTF.

The chain joins TRBV9 to TRBJ2-3, with 9 bases aligning to TRBD2. The trim removed 4 bases at V and 5 bases at J, leaving 14 bases unmatched. Germline V gene data show CDR1 as SGDLS and CDR2 as YYNGEE. This CDR3 has 17 residues. This CDR3 reads CASSTQGAGGLIDTQYF. In DNA form, the CDR3 reads TGTGCCAGCAGCACCCAAGGGGCGGGGGGGTTAATAGATACGCAGTATTTT.

The chain has TRBV11-3 and TRBJ2-3, with TRBD2 matching 9 bases. The CDR3 runs to 15 residues. Germline values: CDR1 SGHNT, CDR2 YENEEA. The V segment lost 4 bases and the J segment 8 bases; nucleotides outside the gene matches: 10. The CDR3 loop reads CASSSIAGASGTQYF. The CDR3 nucleotides read TGTGCCAGCAGCTCTATAGCGGGGGCCTCAGGTACGCAGTATTTT.

This chain joins TRBV5-1 and TRBJ2-5; weak D call: TRBD2 (7 bases). V lost 2 bases, J lost 5 bases, and 16 bases lay in between. The CDR3 sequence is 15 residues long. In germline, CDR1 is SGHRS, CDR2 YFSETQ. Here the CDR3 DNA reads TGCGCCAGCAGCTTTACAGGGAGGGCAGGGGAGACCCAGTACTTC. Protein product: CASSFTGRAGETQYF.

The chain has TRBV13 and TRBJ2-2; 9 nucleotides match TRBD1. With 3 bases clipped from V and 2 bases from J, the junction kept 7 bases outside the gene matches. The CDR3 totals 17 residues. Germline V gene lookup returns CDR1 PRHDT and CDR2 FYEKMQ (reference sequence). This CDR3 is CASSFSPGQGNTGELFF. The CDR3, as DNA: TGTGCCAGCAGCTTCTCTCCGGGACAGGGTAACACCGGGGAGCTGTTTTTT.

The chain couples TRBV30 to TRBJ2-3; TRBD2 matches at 14 bases. The CDR3 sequence is 17 residues long. Trimming cost V 3 bases and J 3 bases; bases outside gene matches: 8. Germline CDR1 reads GTSNPN; CDR2 reads SVGIG (reference sequence). The DNA for the CDR3 is TGTGCCTGGAGCGCTGGGACTAGCGGGAGACAAACAGATACGCAGTATTTT. Translated, it gives CAWSAGTSGRQTDTQYF. The whole variable domain, remainder taken from reference TRBV30 and TRBJ2-3, is SQTIHQWPATLVQPVGSPLSLECTVEGTSNPNLYWYRQAAGRGLQLLFYSVGIGQISSEVPQNLSASRPQDRQFILSSKKLLLSDSGFYLCAWSAGTSGRQTDTQYFGPGTRLTVL.

The chain has TRBV19 and TRBJ2-7; 11 positions match TRBD2. The germline V gene has CDR1 LNHDA and CDR2 SQIVND (reference sequence). J gave up 0 bases and V 4 bases, and 8 bases lay outside the gene matches. The CDR3 has 17 residues. Written as DNA, the CDR3 is TGTGCCAGTAGTAAGCGTCTAGCGGGAGGTACCTCCTACGAGCAGTACTTC. Its protein product is CASSKRLAGGTSYEQYF.

The chain has TRBV4-1 and TRBJ2-7; 9 bases match TRBD2. J gave up 0 bases and V 0 bases, and 3 bases lay outside the gene matches. In germline, CDR1 is MGHRA, CDR2 YSYEKL. The CDR3 length is 16 residues. The CDR3 DNA sequence: TGCGCCAGCAGCCAAGATGGCGGGGGGGTCTCCTACGAGCAGTACTTC. Protein: CASSQDGGGVSYEQYF.

This chain links TRBV6-4 with TRBJ2-3; D might be TRBD2 (6 bases). Trimming pared 4 bases from V and 7 bases from J, leaving 12 bases between. CDR3 length: 13 amino acids. CDR1 and CDR2 (germline): MRHNA, SNTAGT. This chain's CDR3 is CASSVGLKNTQYF. The CDR3 nucleotides are TGTGCCAGCAGTGTCGGACTAAAAAATACGCAGTATTTT.

The chain combines TRBV5-4 with TRBJ1-1, with D perhaps matching TRBD1 (5 bases). V was shortened by 4 bases and J by 0 bases, with 19 bases between the two germline ends. The CDR3 consists of 17 residues. Germline lookup yields CDR1 SGHNT and CDR2 YYREEE (reference sequence). CDR3 sequence: CASSPPGGESMNTEAFF. CDR3 nucleotide sequence: TGTGCCAGCAGCCCCCCTGGGGGGGAATCCATGAACACTGAAGCTTTCTTT.

The chain carries TRBV4-2 and TRBJ2-1, with TRBD2 matching over 11 bases. V shed 2 bases, J shed 4 bases, and the junction held 10 bases outside the gene matches. This CDR3 spans 18 amino acids. Germline CDR1 reads LGHNA; CDR2 reads YNFKEQ. The CDR3 DNA reads TGTGCCAGCAGCCAAATGGCCCCCACTAGCGGGGGATACAATGAGCAGTTCTTC. Its protein is CASSQMAPTSGGYNEQFF.

This clone has just a few counts. The rearrangement uses TRBV7-2 and TRBJ1-5; D not resolved. Germline V CDR1 and CDR2: SGHTA, FQGNSA. Trimming left V 5 bases short and J 5 bases short, with 7 bases between. The CDR3 runs to 12 residues. CDR3 nucleotide sequence: TGTGCCAGCAGCCTTTTCGATCAGCCCCAGCATTTT. Its protein is CASSLFDQPQHF.

This rearrangement joins TRBV19 to TRBJ1-4; no firm D call. V lost 5 bases to trimming and J lost 6 bases, with 13 bases between them. The germline gives CDR1 LNHDA, CDR2 SQIVND (reference sequence). The CDR3 length is 14 residues. DNA of the CDR3: TGTGCCAGTAGTCAAACAGTTTTTTATGAAAAACTGTTTTTT. Translating it yields CASSQTVFYEKLFF.

The V gene is TRBV28, the J gene TRBJ1-2; 8 nucleotides align to TRBD1. Germline V gives CDR1 MDHEN, CDR2 SYDVKM. The J segment lost 8 bases and the V segment lost 6 bases, leaving 17 bases of the junction unmatched. The CDR3 contains 16 residues. The CDR3 DNA reads as TGTGCCAGCAGCCCCTCAGGGGGCGCAGTAGTAAAAGGCTACACCTTC. Amino acid sequence: CASSPSGGAVVKGYTF.

V and J are TRBV5-4 and TRBJ2-7, with 7 bases matching TRBD1. Unmatched junction bases numbered 4, after V lost 4 bases and J lost 0 bases. The CDR3 is 14 residues long. CDR1 is SGHNT, CDR2 YYREEE, per germline (reference sequence). CDR3 sequence (DNA): TGTGCCAGCAGCCCGGACAGGAGCTCCTACGAGCAGTACTTC. This translates into CASSPDRSSYEQYF.

The J gene is TRBJ2-5, the V gene TRBV12-5, with 8 bases that match TRBD2. After removal of 1 base from V and 0 bases from J, the junction contained 7 bases not matched to a gene. This CDR3 is 17 amino acids long. The germline V gene encodes CDR1 LGHNT and CDR2 FRNRAP. The CDR3 region is CASGLDLNGRDQETQYF. In DNA, the CDR3 is TGTGCTAGTGGTTTGGACCTGAACGGGAGGGACCAAGAGACCCAGTACTTC. The variable domain in full, with the rest retrieved from reference TRBV12-5 and TRBJ2-5, is DARVTQTPRHKVTEMGQEVTMRCQPILGHNTVFWYRQTMMQGLELLAYFRNRAPLDDSGMPKDRFSAEMPDATLATLKIQPSEPRDSAVYFCASGLDLNGRDQETQYFGPGTRLLVL.

The rearrangement joins TRBV29-1 to TRBJ2-3; TRBD1 matches 7 bases. This CDR3 spans 14 amino acids. With V trimmed by 6 bases and J by 2 bases, 8 bases remained unmatched. The germline V gene has CDR1 SQVTM and CDR2 ANQGSEA. The CDR3 loop is CSVAKQGNTDTQYF. The CDR3 nucleotides read TGCAGCGTAGCCAAACAGGGGAACACAGATACGCAGTATTTT.

The rearrangement joins TRBV5-4 to TRBJ1-3; D is unclear. The CDR3 consists of 14 residues. Deletions cut 2 bases from V and 0 bases from J, with 6 bases between. Germline lookup yields CDR1 SGHNT and CDR2 YYREEE (reference sequence). CDR3 amino acids: CASSLDISGNTIYF. The CDR3 DNA reads as TGTGCCAGCAGCTTAGACATCTCTGGAAACACCATATATTTT.

The CDR3 sequence: CAARSAGGLPEAFF. DNA for the CDR3: TGTGCCGCCCGTTCGGCGGGGGGCTTGCCTGAAGCTTTCTTT. The chain couples TRBV10-3 to TRBJ1-1; D is possibly TRBD1 (6 bases). CDR1 and CDR2 from the germline V gene are ENHRY and SYGVKD. V was cut by 11 bases and J by 6 bases, with 22 bases left in between. CDR3 size: 14 residues.

The V gene is TRBV11-2, the J gene TRBJ1-2; perhaps TRBD1 as D (5 bases). Germline CDR1 SGHAT, CDR2 FQNNGV. V lost 5 bases to trimming and J lost 7 bases, with 17 bases between them. The CDR3 extends over 14 amino acids. The CDR3 nucleotides are TGTGCCAGCAGCACCCGCTTGCAGGGTTCTGGCTACACCTTC. This codes for CASSTRLQGSGYTF.

The J gene is TRBJ1-1, the V gene TRBV11-1; D unresolved. V lost 1 base and J lost 1, with 4 bases in between. The CDR3 extends over 13 amino acids. CDR1 is SGHAT, CDR2 FQDESV, per germline (reference sequence). In nucleotides, the CDR3 is TGTGCCAGCAGCTTAGGGAGGAACACTGAAGCTTTCTTT. Its translation is CASSLGRNTEAFF. Full variable domain (remainder filled in from reference TRBV11-1 and TRBJ1-1): EAEVAQSPRYKITEKSQAVAFWCDPISGHATLYWYRQILGQGPELLVQFQDESVVDDSQLPKDRFSAERLKGVDSTLKIQPAELGDSAMYLCASSLGRNTEAFFGQGTRLTVV.

This chain joins TRBV14 and TRBJ2-2; D remains unclear. CDR1 and CDR2 (germline): SGHDN, FVKESK. This CDR3 has 15 residues. V gave up 0 bases and J gave up 3 bases, with 8 bases separating them. The CDR3 DNA reads TGTGCCAGCAGCCAAGATGGGCCGGACACCGGGGAGCTGTTTTTT. It is translated as CASSQDGPDTGELFF.

As to this clone: Since no conserved phenylalanine or tryptophan closes the CDR3, a read error is the likely cause. CDR3 sequence: CAINDGQGAREQYL. CDR3 bases: TGTGCCATCAATGACGGGCAGGGGGCGCGAGAGCAGTACCTC. The chain is built from TRBV10-3 and TRBJ2-7, with TRBD1 matching over 8 bases. The CDR3 loop spans 14 amino acids. The germline V gene encodes CDR1 ENHRY and CDR2 SYGVKD. The ends lost 7 bases at V and 7 bases at J; junction bases unmatched: 12.

The CDR3 sequence is CASSLRYGLASYEQYF. The CDR3 DNA follows: TGTGCCAGCAGTTTACGTTACGGGCTAGCCTCCTACGAGCAGTACTTC. The chain combines TRBV28 with TRBJ2-7; weak D call: TRBD2 (5 bases). Trimming removed 2 bases from V and 0 bases from J, with 14 bases in between. Germline V gene sequence: CDR1 MDHEN, CDR2 SYDVKM. This CDR3 spans 16 amino acids.

The table lists this clone with a few counts. This chain joins TRBV7-2 and TRBJ1-1, with D unresolved. The length of the CDR3 is 13 residues. CDR1 and CDR2 from the germline V gene are SGHTA and FQGNSA. The V gene lost 1 base and the J gene lost 6 bases, with 9 bases spanning the gap. The CDR3: CASSLGVYPEAFF. In DNA, the CDR3 is TGTGCCAGCAGCTTAGGAGTTTACCCTGAAGCTTTCTTT.

The CDR3 sequence: CASSFGATDTQYF. The CDR3 DNA reads TGTGCCAGCAGTTTTGGTGCGACAGATACGCAGTATTTT. The rearrangement uses TRBV27 and TRBJ2-3, with D unresolved. Germline CDR1 reads MNHEY; CDR2 reads SMNVEV (reference sequence). This CDR3 is 13 amino acids long. Trimming shortened V by 3 bases and J by 3 bases, and 7 bases separated the two germline ends.

The rearrangement links TRBV5-1 to TRBJ2-7; D is unclear. CDR3 length: 16 residues. Trimming removed 4 bases from V and 2 bases from J, with 19 bases in between. CDR1 is SGHRS, CDR2 YFSETQ, per germline. CDR3 in DNA: TGCGCCAGCAGCATCAAACGTCCTAACCTCCCCTACGAGCAGTACTTC. Translation gives CASSIKRPNLPYEQYF.

V usage is TRBV11-2 and J usage is TRBJ2-3, with TRBD1 as a possible D gene (7 bases). V was shortened by 5 bases and J by 8 bases, with 20 bases between the two germline ends. Looked up from germline, CDR1 is SGHAT and CDR2 is FQNNGV. This CDR3 has 15 residues. The CDR3 spells CASSPRGAGGGTQYF. DNA for the CDR3: TGTGCCAGCAGCCCCCGTGGGGCAGGGGGAGGTACGCAGTATTTT.

This clone occurred a few times. This chain uses TRBV4-2 with TRBJ2-5, with 7 bases fitting TRBD2. There are 15 residues in the CDR3. V shed 4 bases, J shed 1 base, and the junction held 6 bases outside the gene matches. Germline V lookup: CDR1 LGHNA, CDR2 YNFKEQ. CDR3 loop: CASSRQASGQETQYF. The CDR3 DNA follows: TGTGCCAGCAGCCGGCAGGCTAGCGGCCAAGAGACCCAGTACTTC.

This sequence joins TRBV5-6 and TRBJ1-1, with unresolved D. CDR1 is SGHDT, CDR2 YYEEEE, per germline. V was trimmed by 0 bases and J by 5 bases, leaving 14 bases between them. The CDR3 has 15 residues. CDR3 in DNA: TGTGCCAGCAGCTTGGGGAAGGGAGGGAGGACTGAAGCTTTCTTT. Translated: CASSLGKGGRTEAFF.

The chain links TRBV7-9 to TRBJ2-7, with 14 bases fitting TRBD2. Losses at the gene ends were 3 bases for V and 7 bases for J; bases not matched to a gene: 2. CDR1 and CDR2 (germline): SEHNR, FQNEAQ (reference sequence). The CDR3 runs 14 residues. The CDR3 loop reads CASSLGLAGVEQYF. The CDR3 DNA reads as TGTGCCAGCAGCTTGGGACTAGCGGGAGTTGAGCAGTACTTC.